These 9 T cell receptor beta chains originate from one sample sequenced in a study of T-cell reconstitution after alpha-beta-depleted transplantation in children. Unique molecular identifiers featured in how the TCRbeta library was prepared. TCRdb passed the PCR reads through MiXCR, listing each CDR3 protein once. The sample lists roughly 100,000 distinct CDR3 sequences, around 6% occurring once. The sequencing used PBMCs, mostly from graft donor cells, collected 60 days after TCRalphabeta/CD19-depleted stem cell transplant. Source of these receptors: a female patient between 2 and 15 years old who had a stem cell transplant for Fanconi anemia, so the T cells may come from the graft donor.

The sample holds many counts of this clonotype. This sequence joins TRBV20-1 and TRBJ1-5, with D uncertain. V gave up 5 bases and J gave up 0 bases, with 8 bases separating them. CDR3 length equals 13 residues. The germline CDR1 and CDR2 sequences are DFQATT and SNEGSKA (reference sequence). The CDR3 bases are TGCAGTGCTCGGGCCTTTAGCAATCAGCCCCAGCATTTT. This translates into CSARAFSNQPQHF.

In this sample, this clonotype turned up a few times. The chain joins TRBV29-1 to TRBJ1-2, with TRBD1 matching 9 bases. This CDR3 region has 12 residues. Germline lookup yields CDR1 SQVTM and CDR2 ANQGSEA. V lost 6 bases and J lost 5; bases outside the gene matches: 4. In DNA form, the CDR3 reads TGCAGCGTCGAGGACAGGGGTTATGGCTACACCTTC. Translation: CSVEDRGYGYTF.

The rearrangement links TRBV4-2 to TRBJ2-7; 9 positions match TRBD1. CDR1 LGHNA and CDR2 YNFKEQ come from the germline V gene. The V gene end was trimmed by 3 bases and the J gene end by 3 bases; junction bases not matched to a gene: 9. The CDR3 consists of 16 residues. The CDR3 here is CASSQGTGFSFYEQYF. For the CDR3, the DNA is TGTGCCAGCAGCCAGGGGACAGGGTTTTCTTTCTACGAGCAGTACTTC.

The sample holds many counts of this clonotype. CDR3 sequence (DNA): TGCAGCGCACGGACATTTGAAGAGACCCAGTACTTC. Its protein is CSARTFEETQYF. The chain links TRBV29-1 to TRBJ2-5; weak D call: TRBD1 (5 bases). Trimming took off 7 bases at V and 3 bases at J, with 12 bases between the two ends. Germline V gene sequence: CDR1 SQVTM, CDR2 ANQGSEA. The CDR3 consists of 12 residues.

This clonotype was found many times. The chain is built from TRBV7-9 and TRBJ2-7; D not resolved. Trimming left V 5 bases short and J 1 base short, with 12 bases between. The CDR3 is made up of 14 amino acids. Germline V gene data show CDR1 as SEHNR and CDR2 as FQNEAQ (reference sequence). The CDR3 loop is CASSPPTSSYEQYF. The DNA of the CDR3 is TGTGCCAGCAGCCCACCTACAAGTTCCTACGAGCAGTACTTC.

The sample holds a few counts of this clonotype. This sequence joins TRBV20-1 and TRBJ2-3, with 12 bases matching TRBD2. Germline-derived CDR1 and CDR2 are DFQATT and SNEGSKA (reference sequence). The CDR3 consists of 16 residues. After removal of 7 bases from V and 2 bases from J, the junction contained 10 bases not matched to a gene. CDR3 in DNA: TGCAGTGGGGGGATGGGACTAGCGGGCGCCACAGATACGCAGTATTTT. Translation gives CSGGMGLAGATDTQYF.

This clonotype has a count of ten or more. The chain employs TRBV12-3 or TRBV12-4 and TRBJ1-6; 9 nucleotides line up with TRBD1. Unmatched junction bases numbered 3, after V lost 4 bases and J lost 5 bases. There are 15 residues in the CDR3. This CDR3 is CASSSGTGNNSPLHF. The CDR3 nucleotides are TGTGCCAGCAGTTCCGGGACAGGGAATAATTCACCCCTCCACTTT.

This clonotype was detected only a few times. The rearrangement links TRBV5-4 to TRBJ2-5; a weak D match, TRBD2 (6 bases). This CDR3 has 16 residues. Germline V gives CDR1 SGHNT, CDR2 YYREEE (reference sequence). V gave up 0 bases and J gave up 5 bases, with 17 bases separating them. The CDR3 spells CASSLAATGVEETQYF. The CDR3 coding sequence is TGTGCCAGCAGCTTGGCGGCCACGGGAGTGGAGGAGACCCAGTACTTC.

This clonotype was counted ten times or more. The CDR3 reads CASSFGTGGRETQYF. The CDR3 DNA reads TGCGCCAGCAGCTTCGGGACAGGGGGCAGGGAGACCCAGTACTTC. V gene TRBV5-1 combines with J gene TRBJ2-5, with 12 positions matching TRBD1. Per the germline V gene, CDR1 is SGHRS and CDR2 is YFSETQ. With V trimmed by 2 bases and J by 5 bases, 4 bases remained unmatched. The CDR3 loop spans 15 amino acids. The variable domain in full, with the rest retrieved from reference TRBV5-1 and TRBJ2-5, is KAGVTQTPRYLIKTRGQQVTLSCSPISGHRSVSWYQQTPGQGLQFLFEYFSETQRNKGNFPGRFSGRQFSNSRSEMNVSTLELGDSALYLCASSFGTGGRETQYFGPGTRLLVL.